This T cell receptor beta chain appears in the sequencing data of a study of CD8 T cells in ankylosing spondylitis. From germline, CDR1 is MNHEY and CDR2 SVGEGT. V was shortened by 4 bases and J by 12 bases, with 13 bases between the two germline ends. The CDR3 loop spans 12 amino acids. TCRdb ran MiXCR on the 5' RACE reads and lists one entry per CDR3 protein. The profile shows under 250,000 distinct CDR3 sequences, under 30% of them singletons. The chain uses TRBV6-2 or TRBV6-3 and TRBJ2-1; D gene ambiguous. The sample comprised blood, either unsorted or a sorted T cell fraction (not recorded which). This clonotype originated in a male donor with ankylosing spondylitis or in good health (not recorded which). CDR3 coding DNA: TGTGCCAGCAGTTTAGGCGGCTCGGCGCAGTTCTTC. Translating gives CASSLGGSAQFF.